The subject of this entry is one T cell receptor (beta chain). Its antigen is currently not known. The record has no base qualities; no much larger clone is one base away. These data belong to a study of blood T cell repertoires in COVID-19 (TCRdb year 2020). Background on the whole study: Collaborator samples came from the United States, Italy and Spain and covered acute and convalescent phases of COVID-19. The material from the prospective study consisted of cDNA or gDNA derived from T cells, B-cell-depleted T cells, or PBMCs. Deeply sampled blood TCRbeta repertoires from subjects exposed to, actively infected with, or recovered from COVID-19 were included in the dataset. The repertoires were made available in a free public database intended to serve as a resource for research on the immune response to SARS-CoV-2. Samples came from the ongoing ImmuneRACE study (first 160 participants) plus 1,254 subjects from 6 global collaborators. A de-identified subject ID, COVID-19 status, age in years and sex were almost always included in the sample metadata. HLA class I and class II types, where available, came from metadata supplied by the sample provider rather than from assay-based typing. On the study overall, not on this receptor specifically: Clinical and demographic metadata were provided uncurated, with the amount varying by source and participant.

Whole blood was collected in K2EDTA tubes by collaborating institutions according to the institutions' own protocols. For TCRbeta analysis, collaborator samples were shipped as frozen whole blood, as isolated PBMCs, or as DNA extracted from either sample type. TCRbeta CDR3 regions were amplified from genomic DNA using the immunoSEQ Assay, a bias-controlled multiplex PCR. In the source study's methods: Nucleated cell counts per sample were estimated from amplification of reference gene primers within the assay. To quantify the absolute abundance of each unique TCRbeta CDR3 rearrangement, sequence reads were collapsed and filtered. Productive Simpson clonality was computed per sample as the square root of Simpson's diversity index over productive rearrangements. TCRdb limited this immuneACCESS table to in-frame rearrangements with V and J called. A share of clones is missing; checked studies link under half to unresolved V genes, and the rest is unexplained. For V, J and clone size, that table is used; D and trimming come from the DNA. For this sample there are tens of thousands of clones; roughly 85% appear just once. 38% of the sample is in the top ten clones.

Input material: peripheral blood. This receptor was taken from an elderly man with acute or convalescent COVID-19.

Read as DNA, the sequence is TGTGCCAGCAGTGCAGGGACAGGGGGCCTTTGGGAGCAGTACTTC. It translates as CASSAGTGGLWEQYF. Here the chain combines TRBV27 and TRBJ2-7, with 12 junctional bases fitting TRBD1. The CDR3 measures 15 amino acids from cysteine to phenylalanine. The only DNA kept is the CDR3, 45 bases in frame from the first base. In the germline V gene (reference sequence), CDR1 corresponds to MNHEY and CDR2 to SMNVEV. Relative to germline, V is missing 5 bases and J is missing 7 bases, with 9 bases of the junction outside any gene match.